This is a list of T cell receptor beta chains from one sample in a study of T cells after yellow fever vaccination. MiXCR, applied by TCRdb to the 5' RACE reads, yields one record per CDR3 protein. The table shows roughly 330,000 distinct CDR3 sequences, with approximately 7% occurring only once. Sequencing used PBMCs, obtained about 49 days after the first yellow fever vaccination. The receptors derive from a man in his late teens or twenties who received the YFV17D yellow fever vaccine. The CDR3 runs from the conserved cysteine through the conserved F or W. D genes are given only for firm matches. A row's size may be missing; if present it is once, few, many or a size class.

V gene	clone size	J gene	D gene	CDR3 protein	CDR3 DNA
TRBV15	few	TRBJ1-1	.	CATSREGGDMNTEAFF	TGTGCCACCAGCAGAGAAGGGGGAGACATGAACACTGAAGCTTTCTTT
TRBV30	few	TRBJ1-2	.	CAWMSGVVYGYTF	TGTGCCTGGATGTCCGGGGTAGTCTATGGCTACACCTTC
TRBV4-2	many	TRBJ1-1	.	CASSQDLRVVTEAFF	TGTGCCAGCAGCCAAGATTTACGGGTGGTCACTGAAGCTTTCTTT
TRBV6-1	few	TRBJ2-3	.	CASSRTLGADTQYF	TGTGCCAGCAGTCGGACTCTGGGAGCGGATACGCAGTATTTT
TRBV27	.	TRBJ2-2	.	CASGFSSAGELFF	TGTGCCAGCGGTTTTTCAAGCGCCGGGGAGCTGTTTTTT
TRBV7-2	.	TRBJ2-3	.	CASSLSYPAYSPHTQYF	TGTGCCAGCAGCTTATCTTACCCGGCCTACAGCCCCCATACGCAGTATTTT
TRBV24-1	few	TRBJ1-2	TRBD1	CATSEPTGAAGYTF	TGTGCCACCAGTGAGCCGACAGGGGCGGCTGGCTACACCTTC
TRBV7-6	.	TRBJ2-7	.	CASSLNLAGNSYEQYF	TGTGCCAGCAGCTTAAATCTCGCAGGGAACTCCTACGAGCAGTACTTC
TRBV5-6	.	TRBJ2-1	TRBD1	CASSFQGANEQFF	TGTGCCAGCAGCTTTCAGGGGGCGAATGAGCAGTTCTTC
TRBV4-2	.	TRBJ1-4	.	CASSHSGSATNEKLFF	TGTGCCAGCAGCCATTCTGGGTCTGCAACTAATGAAAAACTGTTTTTT
TRBV14	few	TRBJ2-1	.	CASSQDQGDEQFF	TGTGCCAGCAGCCAAGATCAGGGAGATGAGCAGTTCTTC
TRBV12-3/TRBV12-4	many	TRBJ1-4	.	CASSLVGRGEKLFF	TGTGCCAGCAGTTTAGTGGGTCGTGGAGAAAAACTGTTTTTT
TRBV4-1	.	TRBJ2-2	.	CASSLIDRNTGELFF	TGCGCCAGCAGCCTGATCGACAGAAACACCGGGGAGCTGTTTTTT
TRBV20-1	.	TRBJ2-3	TRBD2	CSARASSGGGDTQYF	TGCAGTGCTAGAGCATCTAGCGGGGGGGGAGATACGCAGTATTTT
TRBV6-5	many	TRBJ2-7	.	CASSYRGSYEQYF	TGTGCCAGCAGTTATCGCGGCTCCTACGAGCAGTACTTC
TRBV5-1	few	TRBJ1-1	.	CASSTQGMNTEAFF	TGCGCCAGCAGTACGCAGGGGATGAACACTGAAGCTTTCTTT
TRBV5-1	few	TRBJ2-1	TRBD1	CASSRTGWMEDEQFF	TGCGCCAGCAGCCGGACAGGGTGGATGGAGGATGAGCAGTTCTTC
TRBV5-1	.	TRBJ1-4	.	CASSLDGGPYEKLFF	TGCGCCAGCAGCTTGGATGGGGGGCCTTATGAAAAACTGTTTTTT
TRBV5-1	many	TRBJ1-1	.	CASSVQGKDTEAFF	TGCGCCAGCAGCGTACAGGGTAAGGACACTGAAGCTTTCTTT
TRBV10-3	many	TRBJ2-7	.	CAISPGTGHPYEQYF	TGTGCCATCAGCCCGGGGACCGGACATCCTTACGAGCAGTACTTC
TRBV6-2/TRBV6-3	.	TRBJ2-1	TRBD2	CASKAGYNEQFF	TGTGCCAGCAAAGCGGGGTACAATGAGCAGTTCTTC
TRBV5-5	.	TRBJ2-3	TRBD2	CASSLTAGGATDTQYF	TGTGCCAGCAGCTTGACAGCGGGGGGGGCCACAGATACGCAGTATTTT
TRBV5-1	many	TRBJ2-2	.	CASRVGLDTGELFF	TGCGCCAGCAGAGTCGGACTGGACACCGGGGAGCTGTTTTTT
TRBV4-2	many	TRBJ2-3	.	CASSRAVEDTQYF	TGTGCCAGCAGCCGGGCGGTGGAGGATACGCAGTATTTT
TRBV9	few	TRBJ2-1	TRBD2	CASSVSSGGAGPYNEQFF	TGTGCCAGCAGCGTTTCCAGCGGGGGGGCGGGGCCCTACAATGAGCAGTTCTTC
TRBV7-9	.	TRBJ1-2	.	CASSLAIAARDNGYTF	TGTGCCAGCAGCTTAGCTATAGCAGCCAGGGATAATGGCTACACCTTC
TRBV4-3	many	TRBJ1-1	.	CASSQDLAGGWTEAFF	TGCGCCAGCAGCCAAGACCTGGCGGGGGGGTGGACTGAAGCTTTCTTT
TRBV30	many	TRBJ2-3	TRBD2	CACRITSGGDTQYF	TGTGCCTGCCGCATCACTAGCGGGGGCGATACGCAGTATTTT
TRBV25-1	.	TRBJ1-1	TRBD1	CASARQGGDTEAFF	TGTGCCAGCGCGAGACAGGGAGGGGACACTGAAGCTTTCTTT
TRBV5-1	few	TRBJ1-6	TRBD1	CASSLEGQVGNSPLHF	TGCGCCAGCAGCTTGGAGGGACAGGTGGGAAATTCACCCCTCCACTTT
TRBV18	.	TRBJ2-1	.	CASSPLTDNEQFF	TGTGCCAGCTCACCGTTGACAGACAATGAGCAGTTCTTC
TRBV6-1	few	TRBJ1-1	.	CASSETGGRTEAFF	TGTGCCAGCAGTGAAACGGGGGGTAGGACTGAAGCTTTCTTT
TRBV10-3	.	TRBJ2-1	.	CAISGPTGTLDNEQFF	TGTGCCATCAGCGGACCCACCGGGACACTCGACAATGAGCAGTTCTTC
TRBV10-1	many	TRBJ2-1	TRBD2	CASSPGGTSGVYNEQFF	TGCGCCAGCAGTCCAGGAGGGACTAGCGGGGTCTACAATGAGCAGTTCTTC
TRBV6-5	many	TRBJ2-3	.	CASSYGTGRADTQYF	TGTGCCAGCAGTTACGGTACAGGTCGGGCGGATACGCAGTATTTT
TRBV21-1	.	TRBJ2-5	.	CARDGPSGQETQYF	TGTGCCAGAGATGGGCCTAGCGGACAAGAGACCCAGTACTTC
TRBV18	.	TRBJ1-2	.	CASSKDRTLNYGYTF	TGTGCCAGCTCAAAAGACAGGACCCTGAACTATGGCTACACCTTC
TRBV20-1	.	TRBJ1-1	.	CSASPYVMNTEAFF	TGCAGTGCTAGTCCCTATGTCATGAACACTGAAGCTTTCTTT
TRBV4-3	few	TRBJ1-2	.	CASSLRSGSSGYTF	TGCGCCAGCAGCCTGCGCTCGGGGAGCTCGGGCTACACCTTC
TRBV29-1	few	TRBJ1-2	TRBD1	CSVETGGGYGYTF	TGCAGCGTTGAGACAGGGGGCGGGTATGGCTACACCTTC
TRBV9	many	TRBJ2-3	.	CASSRGGEDTQYF	TGTGCCAGCAGCCGCGGTGGGGAGGATACGCAGTATTTT
TRBV5-1	many	TRBJ2-1	.	CASSLTGLRGEQFF	TGCGCCAGCAGCTTGACTGGCCTAAGGGGTGAGCAGTTCTTC
TRBV7-2	.	TRBJ1-5	.	CASSLVSLGDQPQHF	TGTGCCAGCAGCTTGGTTTCACTGGGGGATCAGCCCCAGCATTTT
TRBV2	few	TRBJ1-3	.	CASSSGHSSGNTIYF	TGTGCCAGCAGTTCCGGACATTCCTCTGGAAACACCATATATTTT
TRBV5-1	few	TRBJ2-1	TRBD2	CASSWGLADHNEQFF	TGCGCCAGCAGCTGGGGACTAGCGGATCACAATGAGCAGTTCTTC